The 24 T cell receptor beta chains given below trace back to one sample, sequenced in a study of healthy donors' naive CD4 and CD8 T cells. A linear amplification protocol produced the TCR libraries from around 0.55 ug of total RNA. TCRdb used MiXCR to reprocess the reads, holding one entry per CDR3 protein. The table includes about 180,000 distinct CDR3 sequences, about 70% detected once. Sequenced sample: naive CD4+ and CD8+ T cells sorted from blood, pooled from several donors. All receptors derive from a pool of human donors in good health; the sample pools cells from several healthy donors.

The chain recombines TRBV19 with TRBJ2-3; D call uncertain. The CDR3 extends over 12 amino acids. Trimming took off 6 bases at V and 8 bases at J, with 12 bases between the two ends. Per the germline V gene, CDR1 is LNHDA and CDR2 is SQIVND (reference sequence). CDR3 DNA: TGTGCCAGTAGCGAATCTAGTGGTACGCAGTATTTT. Protein: CASSESSGTQYF. The complete variable domain, with remaining parts taken from reference TRBV19 and TRBJ2-3, reads DGGITQSPKYLFRKEGQNVTLSCEQNLNHDAMYWYRQDPGQGLRLIYYSQIVNDFQKGDIAEGYSVSREKKESFPLTVTSAQKNPTAFYLCASSESSGTQYFGPGTRLTVL.

The rearrangement joins TRBV27 to TRBJ2-7; perhaps TRBD1 as D (6 bases). Trimming removed 5 bases at V and 2 bases at J, with 13 bases between. Looked up from germline, CDR1 is MNHEY and CDR2 is SMNVEV (reference sequence). The CDR3 is made up of 14 amino acids. CDR3 nucleotide sequence: TGTGCCAGCAGTCCCCCGGACAGAGCCTACGAGCAGTACTTC. This sequence encodes CASSPPDRAYEQYF.

This chain links TRBV19 with TRBJ2-5, with 8 positions matching TRBD1. The CDR3 runs to 13 residues. In germline, CDR1 is LNHDA, CDR2 SQIVND (reference sequence). With V trimmed by 5 bases and J by 4 bases, 3 bases remained unmatched. In nucleotides, the CDR3 is TGTGCCAGTAGTTACGACAGGGGAGAGACCCAGTACTTC. It yields the protein CASSYDRGETQYF.

The gene calls are TRBV4-3 and TRBJ1-2, with D possibly being TRBD1 (6 bases). Germline values: CDR1 LGHNA, CDR2 YSLEER. This CDR3 region has 13 residues. V dropped 1 base and J dropped 5 bases, with 8 bases sitting between them. The CDR3 region has the DNA TGCGCCAGCAGCCAAGTCAGGGGATATGGCTACACCTTC. This sequence encodes CASSQVRGYGYTF.

V usage is TRBV6-5 and J usage is TRBJ2-1; 12 nucleotides agree with TRBD2. V trimming: 0 bases; J trimming: 0 bases; junction bases outside the gene matches: 3. Per germline, CDR1 MNHEY and CDR2 SVGAGI. This CDR3 comprises 18 residues. CDR3 protein: CASSYSTSGRSSYNEQFF. DNA for the CDR3: TGTGCCAGCAGTTACTCTACTAGCGGGAGGAGCTCCTACAATGAGCAGTTCTTC.

The rearrangement joins TRBV2 to TRBJ1-1; D ambiguous. CDR1 and CDR2 from the germline V gene are SNHLY and FYNNEI. Deletions cut 5 bases from V and 1 base from J, with 11 bases between. The CDR3 spans 14 residues. Here the CDR3 reads CASSKKGWNTEAFF. The DNA for the CDR3 is TGTGCCAGCAGTAAGAAGGGATGGAACACTGAAGCTTTCTTT.

This chain uses TRBV29-1 with TRBJ1-3; 7 bases are shared with TRBD1. The V gene end was trimmed by 4 bases and the J gene end by 4 bases; junction bases not matched to a gene: 4. There are 13 residues in the CDR3. Germline CDR1 SQVTM, CDR2 ANQGSEA. CDR3 nucleotides: TGCAGCGTTGCCGGGACAGTAGGAAACACCATATATTTT. It yields the protein CSVAGTVGNTIYF.

This sequence joins TRBV27 and TRBJ2-7; 9 bases agree with TRBD1. J gave up 2 bases and V 1 base, and 3 bases lay outside the gene matches. Germline V gene lookup returns CDR1 MNHEY and CDR2 SMNVEV (reference sequence). CDR3 length: 15 amino acids. The CDR3 spells CASSLYGTGPYEQYF. The CDR3 DNA is TGTGCCAGCAGTTTATACGGGACAGGGCCCTACGAGCAGTACTTC.

This chain links TRBV6-5 with TRBJ2-7, with unresolved D. Trimming cost V 2 bases and J 0 bases, with 11 bases left between them. In germline, CDR1 is MNHEY, CDR2 SVGAGI. The CDR3 is 15 residues long. CDR3: CASSYVGQSSYEQYF. Written as DNA, the CDR3 is TGTGCCAGCAGTTACGTCGGCCAAAGCTCCTACGAGCAGTACTTC.

CDR3 protein: CASSMQARDPDTQYF. CDR3 coding DNA: TGTGCCAGTAGTATGCAGGCCCGGGATCCAGATACGCAGTATTTT. The chain employs TRBV19 and TRBJ2-3; TRBD2 is a possible D gene (5 bases). There are 15 residues in the CDR3. Trimming cost V 3 bases and J 4 bases, with 14 bases left between them. Germline CDR1 is LNHDA and CDR2 is SQIVND (reference sequence).

V usage is TRBV29-1 and J usage is TRBJ2-1; D unresolved. The CDR3 consists of 15 residues. CDR1 and CDR2 (germline): SQVTM, ANQGSEA. V was cut by 6 bases and J by 5 bases, with 20 bases left in between. The CDR3 spells CSVGLTWTDNNEQFF. Here the CDR3 DNA reads TGCAGCGTCGGCCTCACCTGGACGGATAACAATGAGCAGTTCTTC.

The rearrangement uses TRBV5-1 and TRBJ1-1; a possible D gene is TRBD1 (6 bases). This CDR3 has 14 amino acids. Per the germline V gene, CDR1 is SGHRS and CDR2 is YFSETQ. Trimming pared 0 bases from V and 3 bases from J, leaving 9 bases between. CDR3 sequence reads: CASSLEGGYTEAFF. The CDR3 DNA follows: TGCGCCAGCAGCTTGGAAGGGGGATACACTGAAGCTTTCTTT.

J is TRBJ2-7 and V is TRBV20-1, with D possibly being TRBD2 (5 bases). V was cut by 1 base and J by 1 base, with 8 bases left in between. The CDR3 length is 13 residues. The germline CDR1 and CDR2 sequences are DFQATT and SNEGSKA (reference sequence). DNA for the CDR3: TGCAGTGCTAGAGGCCGAGGGTCCTACGAGCAGTACTTC. Translated: CSARGRGSYEQYF.

The CDR3 spells CASSLGGHTGELFF. The CDR3 DNA reads as TGTGCCAGCAGCTTGGGAGGGCACACCGGGGAGCTGTTTTTT. The chain carries TRBV5-4 and TRBJ2-2; possible D gene TRBD2, 5 bases. The V gene lost 0 bases and the J gene lost 3 bases, with 6 bases spanning the gap. Germline V gene lookup returns CDR1 SGHNT and CDR2 YYREEE (reference sequence). The CDR3 spans 14 residues. The full variable domain, in which reference TRBV5-4 and TRBJ2-2 provide the parts outside the CDR3, is ETGVTQSPTHLIKTRGQQVTLRCSSQSGHNTVSWYQQALGQGPQFIFQYYREEENGRGNFPPRFSGLQFPNYSSELNVNALELDDSALYLCASSLGGHTGELFFGEGSRLTVL.

In this sample, this clonotype turned up a few times. The rearrangement joins TRBV15 to TRBJ1-5; 8 nucleotides align to TRBD1. The V gene's germline CDR1 is LNHNV and CDR2 YYDKDF (reference sequence). The CDR3 length is 17 residues. The ends lost 0 bases at V and 7 bases at J; junction bases unmatched: 11. The CDR3 is CATSRDLLDRAKQPQHF. The CDR3 nucleotides read TGTGCCACCAGCAGAGATCTATTGGACAGGGCTAAACAGCCCCAGCATTTT.

CDR3 sequence (DNA): TGCAGCGTTGACGGCGGGGAAGGCTACGAGCAGTACTTC. Its translation: CSVDGGEGYEQYF. V usage is TRBV29-1 and J usage is TRBJ2-7, with D possibly matching TRBD2 (6 bases). V lost 3 bases, J lost 3 bases, and 12 bases lay in between. CDR3 length equals 13 residues. CDR1 is SQVTM and CDR2 is ANQGSEA in the germline V gene.

This clonotype was picked up a small number of times. This chain joins TRBV29-1 and TRBJ2-7; no firm D call. CDR3 size: 14 residues. The germline V and J ends were trimmed by 4 bases and 7 bases, with 20 bases remaining between them. Germline-derived CDR1 and CDR2 are SQVTM and ANQGSEA. The CDR3 DNA follows: TGCAGCGTTGTAGGTGACTCGGGTCTGGGGGAGCAGTACTTC. Its protein product is CSVVGDSGLGEQYF.

This clonotype showed up just a few times. The chain is built from TRBV2 and TRBJ2-2; D ambiguous. This CDR3 region has 11 residues. Trimming took off 6 bases at V and 3 bases at J, with 2 bases between the two ends. The germline V gene has CDR1 SNHLY and CDR2 FYNNEI. The CDR3: CASRDTGELFF. The CDR3 bases are TGTGCCAGCAGGGACACCGGGGAGCTGTTTTTT.

The chain has TRBV30 and TRBJ1-3; 9 nucleotides match TRBD1. CDR3 length: 15 amino acids. Germline V CDR1 and CDR2: GTSNPN, SVGIG (reference sequence). V shed 2 bases and J 3 bases; nucleotides not matched to a gene: 5. DNA for the CDR3: TGTGCCTGGAGTTCCGGGACAGGGTTTGGAAACACCATATATTTT. This gives the protein CAWSSGTGFGNTIYF.

The V and J genes are TRBV29-1 and TRBJ2-6; no definite D call. CDR1 SQVTM and CDR2 ANQGSEA come from the germline V gene. V was clipped by 7 bases and J by 2 bases, with 9 bases between them. CDR3 length equals 13 residues. CDR3 nucleotide sequence: TGCAGCGCCCGGGTGGCTGGGGCCAACGTCCTGACTTTC. Translation gives CSARVAGANVLTF. Using reference TRBV29-1 and TRBJ2-6 for the parts outside the CDR3, the full variable domain is SAVISQKPSRDICQRGTSLTIQCQVDSQVTMMFWYRQQPGQSLTLIATANQGSEATYESGFVIDKFPISRPNLTFSTLTVSNMSPEDSSIYLCSARVAGANVLTFGAGSRLTVL.

The chain recombines TRBV29-1 with TRBJ2-5; no firm D call. The V end was cut by 0 bases, the J end by 13 bases, with 3 bases between. This CDR3 is 8 amino acids long. Germline lookup yields CDR1 SQVTM and CDR2 ANQGSEA. CDR3 loop: CSVEEGYF. CDR3 bases: TGCAGCGTTGAAGAGGGGTACTTC.

This clonotype was counted between two and nine times. The genes are TRBV29-1 and TRBJ2-1, with TRBD1 matching 7 bases. V gave up 4 bases and J gave up 4 bases; unmatched junction bases: 7. Germline V gene lookup returns CDR1 SQVTM and CDR2 ANQGSEA. The CDR3 contains 14 residues. In DNA form, the CDR3 reads TGCAGCGTTGTAGTGCAGGGGGAATACAATGAGCAGTTCTTC. It codes for CSVVVQGEYNEQFF.

The chain employs TRBV7-9 and TRBJ2-5; 9 nucleotides align to TRBD1. This CDR3 has 15 residues. The germline CDR1 and CDR2 sequences are SEHNR and FQNEAQ (reference sequence). Trimming removed 5 bases from V and 5 bases from J; junction bases left unmatched: 9. In DNA, the CDR3 is TGTGCCAGCAGCGAGAGGACAGGGGACTTTGAGACCCAGTACTTC. Protein product: CASSERTGDFETQYF. Filled out from reference TRBV7-9 and TRBJ2-5, the complete variable domain reads DTGVSQNPRHKITKRGQNVTFRCDPISEHNRLYWYRQTLGQGPEFLTYFQNEAQLEKSRLLSDRFSAERPKGSFSTLEIQRTEQGDSAMYLCASSERTGDFETQYFGPGTRLLVL.

The J gene is TRBJ2-3, the V gene TRBV12-3 or TRBV12-4; D may be TRBD2 (5 bases). V lost 7 bases to trimming and J lost 2 bases, with 10 bases between them. The CDR3 has 13 residues. The CDR3 DNA follows: TGTGCCAGCACCCCGGGAACCACAGATACGCAGTATTTT. Protein sequence: CASTPGTTDTQYF.